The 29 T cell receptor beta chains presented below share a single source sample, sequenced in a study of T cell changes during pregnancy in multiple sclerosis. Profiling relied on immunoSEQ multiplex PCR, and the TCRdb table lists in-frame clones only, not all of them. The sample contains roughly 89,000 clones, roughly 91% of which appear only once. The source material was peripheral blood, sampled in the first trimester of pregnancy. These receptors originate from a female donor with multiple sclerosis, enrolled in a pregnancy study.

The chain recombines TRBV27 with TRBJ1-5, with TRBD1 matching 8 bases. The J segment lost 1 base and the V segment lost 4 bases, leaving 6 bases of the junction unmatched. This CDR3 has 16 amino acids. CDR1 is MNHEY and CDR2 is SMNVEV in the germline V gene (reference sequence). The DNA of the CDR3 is TGTGCCAGCAGTTCGCACAGGGGGACGAGCAATCAGCCCCAGCATTTT. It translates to CASSSHRGTSNQPQHF.

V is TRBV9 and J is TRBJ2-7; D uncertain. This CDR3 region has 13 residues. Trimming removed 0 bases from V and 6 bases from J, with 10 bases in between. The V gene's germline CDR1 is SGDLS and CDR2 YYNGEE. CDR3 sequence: CASSVGPAVEQYF. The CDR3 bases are TGTGCCAGCAGCGTAGGTCCCGCGGTCGAGCAGTACTTC. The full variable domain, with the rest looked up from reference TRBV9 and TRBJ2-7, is DSGVTQTPKHLITATGQRVTLRCSPRSGDLSVYWYQQSLDQGLQFLIQYYNGEERAKGNILERFSAQQFPDLHSELNLSSLELGDSALYFCASSVGPAVEQYFGPGTRLTVT.

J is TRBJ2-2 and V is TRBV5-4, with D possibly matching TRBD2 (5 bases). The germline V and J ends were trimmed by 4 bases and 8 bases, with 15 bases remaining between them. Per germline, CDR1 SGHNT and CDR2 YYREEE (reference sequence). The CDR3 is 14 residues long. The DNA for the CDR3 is TGTGCCAGCAGCCCGATGGCCCCGGGGGGGGAGCTGTTTTTT. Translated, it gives CASSPMAPGGELFF.

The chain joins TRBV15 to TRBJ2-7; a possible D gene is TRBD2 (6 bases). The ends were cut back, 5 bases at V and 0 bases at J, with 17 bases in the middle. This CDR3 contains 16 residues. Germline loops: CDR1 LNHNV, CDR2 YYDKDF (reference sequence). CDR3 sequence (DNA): TGTGCCACCAGCCCCGGGGGATACGGGAGCTCCTACGAGCAGTACTTC. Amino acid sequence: CATSPGGYGSSYEQYF.

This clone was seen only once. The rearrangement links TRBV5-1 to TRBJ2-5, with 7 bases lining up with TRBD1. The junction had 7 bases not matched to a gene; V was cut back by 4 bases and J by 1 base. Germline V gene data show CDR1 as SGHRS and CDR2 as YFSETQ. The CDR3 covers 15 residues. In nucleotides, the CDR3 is TGCGCCAGCAGCACCGGGACAGCGACCCAAGAGACCCAGTACTTC. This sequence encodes CASSTGTATQETQYF.

DNA of the CDR3: TGTGCCAGCAGTGAAGCGCTTCGGCAGGGAGAGACCCAGTACTTC. This sequence encodes CASSEALRQGETQYF. The chain employs TRBV2 and TRBJ2-5, with a weak D call TRBD1 (5 bases). CDR1 and CDR2 (germline): SNHLY, FYNNEI. Trimming left V 0 bases short and J 4 bases short, with 12 bases between. The CDR3 has 15 residues. Variable domain in full (rest from reference TRBV2 and TRBJ2-5): EPEVTQTPSHQVTQMGQEVILRCVPISNHLYFYWYRQILGQKVEFLVSFYNNEISEKSEIFDDQFSVERPDGSNFTLKIRSTKLEDSAMYFCASSEALRQGETQYFGPGTRLLVL.

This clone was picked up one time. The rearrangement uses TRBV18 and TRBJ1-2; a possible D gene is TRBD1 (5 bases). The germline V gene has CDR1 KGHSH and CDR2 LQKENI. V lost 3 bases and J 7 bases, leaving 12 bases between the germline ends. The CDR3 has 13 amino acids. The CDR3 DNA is TGTGCCAGCTCACCGTCCAGGGAATCTGGCTACACCTTC. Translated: CASSPSRESGYTF.

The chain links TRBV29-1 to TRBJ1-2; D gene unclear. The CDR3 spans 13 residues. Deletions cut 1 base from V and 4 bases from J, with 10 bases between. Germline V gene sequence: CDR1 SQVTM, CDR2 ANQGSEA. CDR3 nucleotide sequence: TGCAGCGTTGAAGGCCTGAGTCTCTATGGCTACACCTTC. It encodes CSVEGLSLYGYTF.

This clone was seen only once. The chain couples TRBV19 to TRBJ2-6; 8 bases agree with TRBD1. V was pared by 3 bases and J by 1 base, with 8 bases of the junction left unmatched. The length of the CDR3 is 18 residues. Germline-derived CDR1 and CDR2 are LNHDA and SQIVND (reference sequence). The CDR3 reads CASSIFGQGLSGANVLTF. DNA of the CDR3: TGTGCCAGTAGTATTTTCGGACAGGGTCTTTCTGGGGCCAACGTCCTGACTTTC.

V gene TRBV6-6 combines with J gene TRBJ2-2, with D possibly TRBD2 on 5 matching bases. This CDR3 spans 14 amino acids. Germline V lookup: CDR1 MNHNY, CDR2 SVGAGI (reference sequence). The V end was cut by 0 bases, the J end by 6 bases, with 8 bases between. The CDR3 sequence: CASSYSEEAGELFF. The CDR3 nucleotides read TGTGCCAGCAGTTACTCGGAGGAAGCCGGGGAGCTGTTTTTT.

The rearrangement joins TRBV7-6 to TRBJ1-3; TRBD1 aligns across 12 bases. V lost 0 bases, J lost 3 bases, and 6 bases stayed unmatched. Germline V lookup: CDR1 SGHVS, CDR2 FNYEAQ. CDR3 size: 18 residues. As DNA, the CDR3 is TGTGCCAGCAGCTTAGCTGCCGGGACAGGGGGCTATGGAAACACCATATATTTT. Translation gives CASSLAAGTGGYGNTIYF.

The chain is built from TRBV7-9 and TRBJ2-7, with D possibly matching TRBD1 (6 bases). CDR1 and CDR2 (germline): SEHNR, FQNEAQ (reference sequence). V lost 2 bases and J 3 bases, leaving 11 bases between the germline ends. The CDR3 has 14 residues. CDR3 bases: TGTGCCAGCAGCTTATCCGGCAGGGGCTACGAGCAGTACTTC. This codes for CASSLSGRGYEQYF.

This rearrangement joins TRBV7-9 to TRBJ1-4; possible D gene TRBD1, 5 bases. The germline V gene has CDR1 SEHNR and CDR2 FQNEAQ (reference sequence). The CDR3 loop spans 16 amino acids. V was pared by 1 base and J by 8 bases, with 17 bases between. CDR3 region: CASSLVYEGAEEKLFF. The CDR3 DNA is TGTGCCAGCAGCTTAGTTTATGAAGGGGCTGAGGAAAAACTGTTTTTT.

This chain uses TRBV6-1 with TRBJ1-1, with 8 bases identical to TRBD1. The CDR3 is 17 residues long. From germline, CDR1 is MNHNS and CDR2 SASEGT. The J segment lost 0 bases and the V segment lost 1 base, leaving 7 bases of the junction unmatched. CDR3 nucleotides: TGTGCCAGCAGTGAAGTATTCAGGGGGCCCATGAACACTGAAGCTTTCTTT. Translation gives CASSEVFRGPMNTEAFF.

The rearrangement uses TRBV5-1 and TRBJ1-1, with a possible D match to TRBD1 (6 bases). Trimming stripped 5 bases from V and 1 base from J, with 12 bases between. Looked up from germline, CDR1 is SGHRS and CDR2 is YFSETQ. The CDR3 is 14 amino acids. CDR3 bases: TGCGCCAGCAGAGTGGACAGACCGAACACTGAAGCTTTCTTT. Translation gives CASRVDRPNTEAFF.

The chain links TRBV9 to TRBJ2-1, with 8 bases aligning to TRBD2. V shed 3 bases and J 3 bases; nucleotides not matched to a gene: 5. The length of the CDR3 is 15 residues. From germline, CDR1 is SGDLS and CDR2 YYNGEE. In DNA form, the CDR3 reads TGTGCCAGCAGCGCTACTAGCGGAAGCTACAATGAGCAGTTCTTC. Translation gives CASSATSGSYNEQFF.

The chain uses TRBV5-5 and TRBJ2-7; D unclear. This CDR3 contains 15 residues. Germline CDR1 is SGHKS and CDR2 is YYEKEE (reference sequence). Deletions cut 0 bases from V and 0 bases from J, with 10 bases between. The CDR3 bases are TGTGCCAGCAGCTTGGGGCAGGTGAGCTCCTACGAGCAGTACTTC. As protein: CASSLGQVSSYEQYF.

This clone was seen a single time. CDR3 sequence: CASSQDGTGVETQYF. In DNA form, the CDR3 reads TGCGCCAGCAGCCAAGATGGGACAGGGGTCGAGACCCAGTACTTC. V usage is TRBV4-1 and J usage is TRBJ2-5; the match to TRBD1 covers 10 bases. V lost 0 bases to trimming and J lost 5 bases; unmatched junction nucleotides: 3. This CDR3 is built from 15 residues. Germline values: CDR1 MGHRA, CDR2 YSYEKL.

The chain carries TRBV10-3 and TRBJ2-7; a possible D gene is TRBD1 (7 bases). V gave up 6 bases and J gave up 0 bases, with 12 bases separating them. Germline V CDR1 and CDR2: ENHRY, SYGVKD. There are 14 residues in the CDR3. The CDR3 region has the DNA TGTGCCATCAGCGCGGGGACAGACTCCTACGAGCAGTACTTC. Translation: CAISAGTDSYEQYF.

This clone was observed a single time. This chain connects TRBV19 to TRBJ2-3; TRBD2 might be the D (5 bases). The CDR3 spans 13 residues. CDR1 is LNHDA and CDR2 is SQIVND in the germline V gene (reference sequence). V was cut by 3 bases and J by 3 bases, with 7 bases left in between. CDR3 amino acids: CASSIRTTDTQYF. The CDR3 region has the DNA TGTGCCAGTAGTATTAGGACTACAGATACGCAGTATTTT.

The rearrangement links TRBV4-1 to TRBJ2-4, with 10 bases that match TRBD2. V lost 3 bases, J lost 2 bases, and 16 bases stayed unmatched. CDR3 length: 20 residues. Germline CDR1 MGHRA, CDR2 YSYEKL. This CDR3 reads CASSQPRSGGYPPTKNIQYF. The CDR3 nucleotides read TGCGCCAGCAGCCAGCCGCGTAGCGGGGGGTACCCCCCAACCAAAAACATTCAGTACTTC.

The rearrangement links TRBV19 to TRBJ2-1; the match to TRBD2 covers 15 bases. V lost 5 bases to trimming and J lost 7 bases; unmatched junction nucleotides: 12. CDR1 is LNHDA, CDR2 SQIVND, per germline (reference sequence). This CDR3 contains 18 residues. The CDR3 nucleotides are TGTGCCAGTAGTGTCGGGACTAGCGGGGGGAAAAAGCATAATGAGCAGTTCTTC. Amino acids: CASSVGTSGGKKHNEQFF. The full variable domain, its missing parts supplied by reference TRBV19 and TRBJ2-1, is DGGITQSPKYLFRKEGQNVTLSCEQNLNHDAMYWYRQDPGQGLRLIYYSQIVNDFQKGDIAEGYSVSREKKESFPLTVTSAQKNPTAFYLCASSVGTSGGKKHNEQFFGPGTRLTVL.

CDR3 bases: TGTGCCAGCAGTTCCCCAGCGGCAGATACGCAGTATTTT. This sequence encodes CASSSPAADTQYF. The chain carries TRBV6-5 and TRBJ2-3; D is possibly TRBD2 (5 bases). This CDR3 is 13 amino acids long. The germline V gene has CDR1 MNHEY and CDR2 SVGAGI. V lost 4 bases to trimming and J lost 4 bases, with 9 bases between them.

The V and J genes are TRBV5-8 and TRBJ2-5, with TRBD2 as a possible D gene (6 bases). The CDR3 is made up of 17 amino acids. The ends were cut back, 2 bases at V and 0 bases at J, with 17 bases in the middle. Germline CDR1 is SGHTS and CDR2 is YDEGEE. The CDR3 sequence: CASSLSPYRDYQETQYF. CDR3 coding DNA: TGTGCCAGCAGCTTATCTCCATACCGGGACTACCAAGAGACCCAGTACTTC.

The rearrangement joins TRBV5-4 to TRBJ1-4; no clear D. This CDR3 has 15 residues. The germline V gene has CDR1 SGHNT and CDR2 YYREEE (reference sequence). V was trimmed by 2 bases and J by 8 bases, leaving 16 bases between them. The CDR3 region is CASSFEVASIEKLFF. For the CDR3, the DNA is TGTGCCAGCAGCTTCGAGGTAGCGTCTATCGAAAAACTGTTTTTT.

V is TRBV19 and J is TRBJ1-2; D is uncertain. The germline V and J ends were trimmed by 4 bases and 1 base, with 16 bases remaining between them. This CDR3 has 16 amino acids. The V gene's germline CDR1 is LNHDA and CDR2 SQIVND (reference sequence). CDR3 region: CASSRNPEVFNYGYTF. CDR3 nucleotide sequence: TGTGCCAGTAGTAGGAATCCGGAGGTCTTTAACTATGGCTACACCTTC.

Written as DNA, the CDR3 is TGTGCCAGCAGCTCGTCGACAGGGGAGGATGAAAAACTGTTTTTT. Amino acid sequence: CASSSSTGEDEKLFF. This rearrangement joins TRBV7-2 to TRBJ1-4, with TRBD1 matching 8 bases. Germline trimming cut 4 bases from V and 6 bases from J; bases unmatched to any gene: 7. The V gene's germline CDR1 is SGHTA and CDR2 FQGNSA. This CDR3 is 15 amino acids long.

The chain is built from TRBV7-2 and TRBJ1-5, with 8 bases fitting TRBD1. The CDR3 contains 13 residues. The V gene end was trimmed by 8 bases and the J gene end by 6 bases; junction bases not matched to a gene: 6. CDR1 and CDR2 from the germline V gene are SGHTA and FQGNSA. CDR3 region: CASARQGTQPQHF. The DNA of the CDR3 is TGTGCCAGCGCAAGACAGGGGACTCAGCCCCAGCATTTT.

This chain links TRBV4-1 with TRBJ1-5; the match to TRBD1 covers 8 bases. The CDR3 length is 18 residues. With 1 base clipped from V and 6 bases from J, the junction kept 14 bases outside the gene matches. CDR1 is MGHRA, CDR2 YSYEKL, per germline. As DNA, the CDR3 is TGCGCCAGCAGCCAAGGGGAAAGGACAGGGCAACGGAGTCAGCCCCAGCATTTT. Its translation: CASSQGERTGQRSQPQHF.